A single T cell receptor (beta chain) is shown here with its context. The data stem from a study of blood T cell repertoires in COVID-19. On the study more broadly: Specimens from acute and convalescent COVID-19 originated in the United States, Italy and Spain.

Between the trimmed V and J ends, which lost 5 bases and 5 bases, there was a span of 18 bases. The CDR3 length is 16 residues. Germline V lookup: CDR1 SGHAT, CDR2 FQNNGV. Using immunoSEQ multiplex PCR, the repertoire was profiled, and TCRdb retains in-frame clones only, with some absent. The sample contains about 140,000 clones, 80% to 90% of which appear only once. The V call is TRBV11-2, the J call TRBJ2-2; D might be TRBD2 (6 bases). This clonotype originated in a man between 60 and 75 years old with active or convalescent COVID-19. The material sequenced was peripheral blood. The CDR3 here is CASSRSGNGGTGELFF. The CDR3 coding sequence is TGTGCCAGCAGCCGTAGTGGGAACGGAGGGACCGGGGAGCTGTTTTTT. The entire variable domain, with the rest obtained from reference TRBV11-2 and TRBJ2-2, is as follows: EAGVAQSPRYKIIEKRQSVAFWCNPISGHATLYWYQQILGQGPKLLIQFQNNGVVDDSQLPKDRFSAERLKGVDSTLKIQPAKLEDSAVYLCASSRSGNGGTGELFFGEGSRLTVL.